The sequence of this T cell receptor (beta chain) was determined in a study of blood T cell repertoires in COVID-19. Data came from immunoSEQ multiplex PCR; TCRdb stores just in-frame clones and leaves some out. The sample yields fewer than 200,000 clones, around 83% seen once. Germline CDR1 reads SGHRS; CDR2 reads YFSETQ. Deletions cut 3 bases from V and 5 bases from J, with 8 bases between. This CDR3 spans 13 amino acids. The TCR comes from a woman aged 70 to 79 who had recovered from COVID-19. The sequenced sample consisted of peripheral blood. This chain joins TRBV5-1 and TRBJ1-4; D remains unclear. This CDR3 reads CASSSRPNEKLFF. CDR3 sequence (DNA): TGCGCCAGCAGCTCCAGGCCCAATGAAAAACTGTTTTTT. The variable domain in full, completed from reference TRBV5-1 and TRBJ1-4, reads KAGVTQTPRYLIKTRGQQVTLSCSPISGHRSVSWYQQTPGQGLQFLFEYFSETQRNKGNFPGRFSGRQFSNSRSEMNVSTLELGDSALYLCASSSRPNEKLFFGSGTQLSVL.